This T cell receptor beta chain derives from a study of blood T cells in healthy people across ages. Study information: Capture via template switching afforded approximately one barcoded beta molecule per two T cells.

Only a few counts were recorded for this clonotype. Its antigen is not known. Together with a sample-barcoded 5' primer, a J-beta primer mix was included in a second PCR lasting about 6 to 12 cycles. TCRdb reprocessed the 5' RACE reads with MiXCR, giving one entry per CDR3 protein. The repertoire includes 1,800,000 or so distinct CDR3 sequences, around 42% of them detected once, and roughly 23% sits in the top ten. Study-wide points: More naive CD4+ cells and higher diversity were found in long-lived than in aged donors. Per million T cells, TCR beta diversity dropped roughly linearly as age increased.

The CDR3 contains 15 residues. Germline CDR1 SQVTM, CDR2 ANQGSEA. V lost 0 bases to trimming and J lost 8 bases; unmatched junction nucleotides: 12. What was sequenced was blood. The source of this sequence is a human donor in good health. This rearrangement joins TRBV29-1 to TRBJ1-2, with 7 bases identical to TRBD1. The CDR3 bases are TGCAGCGTTGAAGATGGAGGGGGCTGGGGCTCGGGCTACACCTTC. This translates into CSVEDGGGWGSGYTF.